This T cell receptor beta chain originates from a study of cytomegalovirus exposure and HLA in healthy donors. Findings and caveats of the study: Donors were assumed by presence/absence analyses to have roughly uniform sequencing depth. CMV serostatus alone was available as immune exposure information. Sequences of the TCR beta chain were said to predict the HLA-A and HLA-B alleles of most subjects accurately. Follow-up analysis found HLA locus-dependent TCR association rates, highest for DRB1 and lowest for HLA-C.

PCR employed 60 Vbeta and 13 Jbeta primers. TCRdb's copy holds only in-frame clones and misses some; the assay was immunoSEQ multiplex PCR. Of about 160,000 clones in the sample, approximately 86% were seen once. About this clone itself: Its specificity is not known.

The source material was PBMCs. The receptor was derived from a woman younger than 30 in good health and CMV-seronegative.

This CDR3 is CASSAGYQETQYF. CDR3 bases: TGTGCCTCCTCAGCAGGGTACCAAGAGACCCAGTACTTC. The chain employs TRBV30 and TRBJ2-5, with TRBD1 as a possible D gene (5 bases). There are 13 residues in the CDR3. The V and J ends lost 7 bases and 0 bases respectively, with 12 bases between them. Germline loops: CDR1 GTSNPN, CDR2 SVGIG (reference sequence).